This passage covers 32 T cell receptor beta chains from one sample sequenced in a study of cytomegalovirus exposure and HLA in healthy donors. The PCR made use of 60 Vbeta and 13 Jbeta primers. Profiling relied on immunoSEQ multiplex PCR, and the TCRdb table lists in-frame clones only, not all of them. The sample has tens of thousands of clones, roughly 78% seen once; the top ten hold 4% to 5.5%. The specimen was PBMCs. The source of these receptors is a male donor in good health and CMV-seropositive.

This sequence joins TRBV7-6 and TRBJ2-1, with TRBD2 matching 7 bases. Germline V CDR1 and CDR2: SGHVS, FNYEAQ. Germline trimming cut 3 bases from V and 2 bases from J; bases unmatched to any gene: 7. This CDR3 has 16 amino acids. CDR3 region: CASSFRGGGAYNEQFF. CDR3 DNA sequence: TGTGCCAGCAGCTTTCGGGGCGGGGGTGCCTACAATGAGCAGTTCTTC.

This chain connects TRBV28 to TRBJ1-1; 9 bases agree with TRBD1. The CDR3 runs 16 residues. Trimming at V came to 4 bases and at J to 8 bases, leaving 14 bases not matched to a gene. Germline loops: CDR1 MDHEN, CDR2 SYDVKM. CDR3 coding DNA: TGTGCCAGCAGTTCAAAAGGGACAGGGACCCTGGGGGAAGCTTTCTTT. Its translation is CASSSKGTGTLGEAFF. Full variable domain (missing parts from reference TRBV28 and TRBJ1-1): DVKVTQSSRYLVKRTGEKVFLECVQDMDHENMFWYRQDPGLGLRLIYFSYDVKMKEKGDIPEGYSVSREKKERFSLILESASTNQTSMYLCASSSKGTGTLGEAFFGQGTRLTVV.

V usage is TRBV7-9 and J usage is TRBJ2-3, with TRBD2 matching over 16 bases. Per the germline V gene, CDR1 is SEHNR and CDR2 is FQNEAQ (reference sequence). With V trimmed by 4 bases and J by 3 bases, 7 bases remained unmatched. The CDR3 is made up of 18 amino acids. CDR3 residues: CASSSGLAGGGRTDTQYF. The CDR3 nucleotides are TGTGCCAGCAGCTCGGGACTAGCGGGGGGGGGAAGGACAGATACGCAGTATTTT.

This clone is labeled medium-sized. CDR3 in amino acids: CATADRQGANSPLHF. DNA for the CDR3: TGTGCCACCGCAGATAGACAGGGCGCTAATTCACCCCTCCACTTT. This chain joins TRBV27 and TRBJ1-6; 7 nucleotides align to TRBD1. Germline CDR1 reads MNHEY; CDR2 reads SMNVEV (reference sequence). With V trimmed by 10 bases and J by 6 bases, 12 bases remained unmatched. This CDR3 has 15 residues.

The chain carries TRBV7-2 and TRBJ2-5; TRBD1 aligns across 8 bases. The CDR3 contains 14 residues. The junction had 1 base not matched to a gene; V was cut back by 2 bases and J by 2 bases. Germline V CDR1 and CDR2: SGHTA, FQGNSA. The chain's CDR3 is CASSLRQGQETQYF. Written as DNA, the CDR3 is TGTGCCAGCAGCTTACGACAGGGGCAAGAGACCCAGTACTTC. The whole variable domain, filled in from reference TRBV7-2 and TRBJ2-5, reads GAGVSQSPSNKVTEKGKDVELRCDPISGHTALYWYRQSLGQGLEFLIYFQGNSAPDKSGLPSDRFSAERTGGSVSTLTIQRTQQEDSAVYLCASSLRQGQETQYFGPGTRLLVL.

This chain connects TRBV14 to TRBJ2-1, with 9 bases fitting TRBD2. J gave up 8 bases and V 1 base, and 9 bases lay outside the gene matches. The CDR3 length is 16 residues. Germline CDR1 and CDR2: SGHDN and FVKESK. DNA for the CDR3: TGTGCCAGCAGCCAAGGTTCTAGCGGGATAGGGTATGAGCAGTTCTTC. Encoded protein: CASSQGSSGIGYEQFF.

The chain has TRBV15 and TRBJ2-5; TRBD2 aligns across 11 bases. The ends lost 5 bases at V and 2 bases at J; junction bases unmatched: 4. Germline assignment: CDR1 LNHNV and CDR2 YYDKDF (reference sequence). This CDR3 comprises 15 residues. The CDR3 coding sequence is TGTGCCACCAGCGTTACTAGCGGGAGACAAGAGACCCAGTACTTC. Residues: CATSVTSGRQETQYF.

This chain links TRBV4-2 with TRBJ1-5; 8 bases match TRBD1. The CDR3 is 15 residues long. Germline lookup yields CDR1 LGHNA and CDR2 YNFKEQ. Unmatched junction bases numbered 5, after V lost 4 bases and J lost 3 bases. In nucleotides, the CDR3 is TGTGCCAGCAGCCTGCAGGACAGGGCCAATCAGCCCCAGCATTTT. The encoded protein is CASSLQDRANQPQHF.

This rearrangement joins TRBV27 to TRBJ2-1; tentatively, D is TRBD1 (5 bases). The CDR3 runs 14 residues. Per germline, CDR1 MNHEY and CDR2 SMNVEV (reference sequence). V shed 7 bases and J shed 4 bases, with 14 bases lying between them. The CDR3 reads CASNSAGLYNEQFF. In DNA, the CDR3 is TGTGCCAGCAATTCCGCAGGGTTATACAATGAGCAGTTCTTC.

This clone was picked up a small number of times. This rearrangement joins TRBV19 to TRBJ2-2; 9 bases are shared with TRBD1. The junction had 9 bases not matched to a gene; V was cut back by 5 bases and J by 2 bases. CDR1 and CDR2 from the germline V gene are LNHDA and SQIVND (reference sequence). The CDR3 loop spans 17 amino acids. In nucleotides, the CDR3 is TGTGCCAGTAGTCCCCGAGGGACAGGGATTAACACCGGGGAGCTGTTTTTT. Translating it yields CASSPRGTGINTGELFF.

This clone was detected only once. For the CDR3, the DNA is TGTGCCAGCAGGAGGGACAGGGAAGGGAGCTATGGCTACACCTTC. This translates into CASRRDREGSYGYTF. The rearrangement links TRBV2 to TRBJ1-2; TRBD1 aligns across 9 bases. CDR3 length: 15 amino acids. Germline V gene lookup returns CDR1 SNHLY and CDR2 FYNNEI. After removal of 6 bases from V and 4 bases from J, the junction contained 9 bases not matched to a gene.

The chain joins TRBV7-8 to TRBJ2-7; perhaps TRBD2 as D (5 bases). The CDR3 extends over 13 amino acids. Trimming took off 5 bases at V and 3 bases at J, with 11 bases between the two ends. Germline V gene lookup returns CDR1 SGHVS and CDR2 FQNEAQ. DNA for the CDR3: TGTGCCAGCAGCCAAACCCGGGACTACGAGCAGTACTTC. Amino acid sequence: CASSQTRDYEQYF. The whole variable domain, remainder taken from reference TRBV7-8 and TRBJ2-7, is GAGVSQSPRYKVAKRGQDVALRCDPISGHVSLFWYQQALGQGPEFLTYFQNEAQLDKSGLPSDRFFAERPEGSVSTLKIQRTQQEDSAVYLCASSQTRDYEQYFGPGTRLTVT.

The CDR3 spells CASSSGSGGAAGNIQYF. As DNA, the CDR3 is TGTGCCAGCAGCTCGGGTAGCGGGGGGGCCGCGGGAAACATTCAGTACTTC. The rearrangement uses TRBV7-9 and TRBJ2-4, with TRBD2 identical over 11 bases. The CDR3 length is 17 residues. V lost 4 bases and J lost 6; bases outside the gene matches: 11. Germline CDR1 reads SEHNR; CDR2 reads FQNEAQ (reference sequence).

The chain employs TRBV14 and TRBJ2-7, with a possible D match to TRBD1 (6 bases). CDR3 length equals 13 residues. The V gene's germline CDR1 is SGHDN and CDR2 FVKESK. V was pared by 4 bases and J by 5 bases, with 12 bases between. CDR3 residues: CASSPRTANEQYF. CDR3 nucleotides: TGTGCCAGCAGCCCTCGGACAGCGAACGAGCAGTACTTC.

This rearrangement joins TRBV7-9 to TRBJ2-7, with 11 bases that match TRBD1. Germline loops: CDR1 SEHNR, CDR2 FQNEAQ (reference sequence). The CDR3 is made up of 15 amino acids. V lost 5 bases to trimming and J lost 3 bases; unmatched junction nucleotides: 6. CDR3 DNA sequence: TGTGCCAGCAGCCCTTCCGGGACAGGGGGCTACGAGCAGTACTTC. It is translated as CASSPSGTGGYEQYF.

The chain employs TRBV18 and TRBJ1-4; D may be TRBD1 (5 bases). Between the trimmed V and J ends, which lost 4 bases and 0 bases, there was a span of 9 bases. CDR3 length: 15 amino acids. The germline gives CDR1 KGHSH, CDR2 LQKENI. In nucleotides, the CDR3 is TGTGCCAGCTCACACCGACAGACAACTAATGAAAAACTGTTTTTT. Its translation is CASSHRQTTNEKLFF.

This clone has only one observation. This CDR3 reads CASSFTGNTEAFF. The CDR3 region has the DNA TGTGCCAGCAGTTTTACGGGGAACACTGAAGCTTTCTTT. The chain links TRBV27 to TRBJ1-1; D unclear. V was clipped by 3 bases and J by 1 base, with 6 bases between them. CDR3 size: 13 residues. CDR1 is MNHEY and CDR2 is SMNVEV in the germline V gene (reference sequence).

The chain couples TRBV7-2 to TRBJ1-1; no clear D gene. The V end was cut by 2 bases, the J end by 1 base, with 11 bases between. The CDR3 spans 15 residues. CDR1 and CDR2 from the germline V gene are SGHTA and FQGNSA. The CDR3 DNA reads as TGTGCCAGCAGCTTACTCGCTGTCAGGAACACTGAAGCTTTCTTT. This codes for CASSLLAVRNTEAFF.

V and J are TRBV19 and TRBJ2-3; D is possibly TRBD2 (6 bases). The CDR3 sequence is 14 residues long. Germline CDR1 reads LNHDA; CDR2 reads SQIVND (reference sequence). V was clipped by 6 bases and J by 3 bases, with 13 bases between them. The CDR3 region has the DNA TGTGCCAGTAGGAAATACGGGGGTACAGATACGCAGTATTTT. It yields the protein CASRKYGGTDTQYF.

This sequence joins TRBV27 and TRBJ2-1; a possible D gene is TRBD1 (6 bases). Trimming pared 0 bases from V and 5 bases from J, leaving 17 bases between. This CDR3 contains 17 residues. Germline V CDR1 and CDR2: MNHEY, SMNVEV (reference sequence). In nucleotides, the CDR3 is TGTGCCAGCAGTTTATCTTATTACCGGACAGACCACAATGAGCAGTTCTTC. Translation gives CASSLSYYRTDHNEQFF.

As to this clone: The same CDR3 is also encoded by other DNA sequences in this sample. This sequence joins TRBV18 and TRBJ2-5; perhaps TRBD2 as D (6 bases). Germline V gene data show CDR1 as KGHSH and CDR2 as LQKENI. Trimming removed 3 bases at V and 4 bases at J, with 9 bases between. This CDR3 is built from 13 residues. Here the CDR3 reads CASSPLGGETQYF. The CDR3 DNA reads TGTGCCAGCTCACCTCTGGGAGGAGAGACCCAGTACTTC.

CDR3 DNA: TGTGCCAGCAGTGAAGAGGAAAGACATTCACCCCTCCACTTT. Its protein is CASSEEERHSPLHF. V gene TRBV6-4 combines with J gene TRBJ1-6; D gene uncertain. With 3 bases removed from V and 8 bases from J, the gap between germline ends came to 11 bases. Germline CDR1 MRHNA, CDR2 SNTAGT. The CDR3 runs to 14 residues.

This clone was observed at least ten times. This chain uses TRBV6-4 with TRBJ2-1; tentative D call: TRBD2 (5 bases). The CDR3 has 14 amino acids. The germline V gene encodes CDR1 MRHNA and CDR2 SNTAGT. V lost 2 bases to trimming and J lost 0 bases, with 5 bases between them. CDR3 DNA: TGTGCCAGCAGTGACGGGAGCTCCTACAATGAGCAGTTCTTC. It is translated as CASSDGSSYNEQFF.

The CDR3 DNA reads TGCAGCGTTGTAGCGGAAAGCTCCTACGAGCAGTACTTC. Its protein product is CSVVAESSYEQYF. The chain combines TRBV29-1 with TRBJ2-7, with D possibly TRBD2 on 6 matching bases. This CDR3 has 13 amino acids. V was clipped by 4 bases and J by 0 bases, with 10 bases between them. Germline V gives CDR1 SQVTM, CDR2 ANQGSEA.

This clone was recorded many times. The V and J genes are TRBV7-2 and TRBJ2-1; 8 positions match TRBD1. The CDR3 consists of 17 residues. With V trimmed by 2 bases and J by 8 bases, 14 bases remained unmatched. In germline, CDR1 is SGHTA, CDR2 FQGNSA. CDR3 sequence (DNA): TGTGCCAGCAGCTTACATTCGGGGGCAGGGGGCACGGATGAGCAGTTCTTC. Translation: CASSLHSGAGGTDEQFF. The full variable domain, in which reference TRBV7-2 and TRBJ2-1 provide the parts outside the CDR3, is GAGVSQSPSNKVTEKGKDVELRCDPISGHTALYWYRQSLGQGLEFLIYFQGNSAPDKSGLPSDRFSAERTGGSVSTLTIQRTQQEDSAVYLCASSLHSGAGGTDEQFFGPGTRLTVL.

This clone came up a few times. J is TRBJ1-2 and V is TRBV6-1; D is ambiguous. The ends were cut back, 2 bases at V and 8 bases at J, with 12 bases in the middle. The CDR3 totals 13 residues. The germline V gene encodes CDR1 MNHNS and CDR2 SASEGT. The CDR3 bases are TGTGCCAGCAGTGAAATGGGGAGGAAGGGCTACACCTTC. Encoded protein: CASSEMGRKGYTF.

The gene calls are TRBV30 and TRBJ1-1, with TRBD1 matching 11 bases. V was pared by 1 base and J by 11 bases, with 9 bases of the junction left unmatched. Germline V lookup: CDR1 GTSNPN, CDR2 SVGIG (reference sequence). The CDR3 covers 14 residues. The CDR3 DNA sequence: TGTGCCTGGAGTGCGTGGACAGGGGGCATGGCGGCTTTCTTT. Translation gives CAWSAWTGGMAAFF.

The V and J genes are TRBV18 and TRBJ1-1; D is uncertain. The germline CDR1 and CDR2 sequences are KGHSH and LQKENI. CDR3 size: 15 residues. With 3 bases removed from V and 1 base from J, the gap between germline ends came to 12 bases. CDR3 residues: CASSPFEGENTEAFF. CDR3 in DNA: TGTGCCAGCTCACCGTTCGAAGGAGAGAACACTGAAGCTTTCTTT.

This sequence joins TRBV19 and TRBJ2-7; a weak D match, TRBD1 (6 bases). Germline values: CDR1 LNHDA, CDR2 SQIVND (reference sequence). The CDR3 covers 11 residues. The V gene lost 6 bases and the J gene lost 7 bases, with 10 bases spanning the gap. This CDR3 is CASSAGEEQYF. CDR3 nucleotide sequence: TGTGCCAGTAGCGCAGGGGAAGAGCAGTACTTC.

The chain carries TRBV6-5 and TRBJ2-7, with D perhaps matching TRBD2 (5 bases). The CDR3 covers 14 residues. Germline CDR1 reads MNHEY; CDR2 reads SVGAGI. Deletions cut 6 bases from V and 5 bases from J, with 17 bases between. The CDR3 reads CASRASWAQDEQYF. CDR3 DNA sequence: TGTGCCAGCAGGGCTAGCTGGGCCCAGGACGAGCAGTACTTC.

V is TRBV7-8 and J is TRBJ2-4; 9 positions match TRBD1. The V gene's germline CDR1 is SGHVS and CDR2 FQNEAQ. The junction had 11 bases not matched to a gene; V was cut back by 5 bases and J by 6 bases. The CDR3 has 16 amino acids. The DNA for the CDR3 is TGTGCCAGCAGCAACAACAGGGGGCTCCCCCTAAACATTCAGTACTTC. Its translation is CASSNNRGLPLNIQYF.

This clone was seen only once. The gene calls are TRBV4-2 and TRBJ2-1; 11 nucleotides line up with TRBD2. This CDR3 contains 21 residues. The germline V gene has CDR1 LGHNA and CDR2 YNFKEQ. V was pared by 0 bases and J by 0 bases, with 13 bases of the junction left unmatched. Here the CDR3 reads CASSQDRSGSGGESSYNEQFF. CDR3 bases: TGTGCCAGCAGCCAAGATAGGTCGGGTAGCGGGGGGGAGAGCTCCTACAATGAGCAGTTCTTC.